This entry describes one T cell receptor beta chain. V lost 1 base and J lost 2; bases outside the gene matches: 3. Germline V lookup: CDR1 SGHTA, CDR2 FQGNSA. The CDR3 has 15 amino acids. The data originate from a study of shared clonotypes between healthy human individuals. The table came from immunoSEQ multiplex PCR; TCRdb's copy has only in-frame clones and leaves some out. This sample has around 2.1 million clones, with about 92% found just once. Positive CCR7 selection of CD45RO-negative cells yielded the naive CD8 cells, and terminally differentiated effector memory CD45RA+ cells were excluded.

V and J are TRBV7-2 and TRBJ2-7; TRBD2 agrees at 9 bases. The TCR comes from a man younger than 35 in good health. Some clones in this sample may be carry-over from other donors' samples. Source material: naive CD8+ T cells from PBMCs. This CDR3 is CASSLVASGTYEQYF. The CDR3 DNA follows: TGTGCCAGCAGCTTAGTGGCTAGCGGGACCTACGAGCAGTACTTC. Together with reference TRBV7-2 and TRBJ2-7, the CDR3 gives the full variable domain: GAGVSQSPSNKVTEKGKDVELRCDPISGHTALYWYRQSLGQGLEFLIYFQGNSAPDKSGLPSDRFSAERTGGSVSTLTIQRTQQEDSAVYLCASSLVASGTYEQYFGPGTRLTVT.